This T cell receptor (beta chain) is from a study of shared clonotypes between healthy human individuals. Replicate sorted-subset PCRs were loaded with approximately 200 ng DNA, about 28,000 T cell genomes. The table came from immunoSEQ multiplex PCR; TCRdb's copy has only in-frame clones and leaves some out. The repertoire includes under 2,000,000 clones, approximately 94% of them detected once, and around 1% sits in the top ten. V was clipped by 1 base and J by 5 bases, with 3 bases between them. In germline, CDR1 is MGHRA, CDR2 YSYEKL. This CDR3 is built from 11 residues. Positively selected for CCR7, the CD45RO-negative cells used as naive CD8 cells excluded terminally differentiated effector memory CD45RA+ cells. In regard to this clone: Other DNA sequences in the sample encode the same CDR3.

This clonotype originated in a man between 18 and 29 years old in good health. The chain is built from TRBV4-1 and TRBJ2-7; D gene uncertain. Sequenced material: naive CD8+ T cells sorted from blood. CDR3 sequence reads: CASSQGNEQYF. In DNA form, the CDR3 reads TGCGCCAGCAGCCAAGGGAACGAGCAGTACTTC.